The rows below give T cell receptor beta chains drawn from one sample of a study of T cells after yellow fever vaccination. TCRdb fed the 5' RACE reads into MiXCR, producing one record per CDR3 protein. The table records 60,000 to 75,000 distinct CDR3 sequences, around 7% of them present only once. The sequenced sample was CD8+ T cells sorted from PBMCs, obtained 35 to 50 days after the first yellow fever vaccination. The receptors were gathered from a man aged 18 to 30 who received the YFV17D yellow fever vaccine. Each CDR3 is given with its conserved first and last residue. Each record gives: J gene, clone size, D gene, V gene, CDR3 protein, CDR3 DNA. A D gene is named only where the DNA matches it firmly. Part of the rows lack a size; the others show once, few, many or a class for expanded clones.

j_call: TRBJ2-5; clone_size: many; d_call: -; v_call: TRBV15; cdr3_aa: CATSRDLPTGRQETQYF; cdr3_nt: TGTGCCACCAGCAGAGATCTCCCGACAGGACGACAAGAGACCCAGTACTTC
j_call: TRBJ2-1; clone_size: many; d_call: TRBD2; v_call: TRBV14; cdr3_aa: CASSQLPGGLGEQFF; cdr3_nt: TGTGCCAGCAGCCAGCTCCCGGGGGGGCTGGGTGAGCAGTTCTTC
j_call: TRBJ2-1; clone_size: few; d_call: -; v_call: TRBV24-1; cdr3_aa: CATSDLQRSYNEQFF; cdr3_nt: TGTGCCACCAGTGATTTACAGCGGAGCTACAATGAGCAGTTCTTC
j_call: TRBJ2-7; clone_size: -; d_call: -; v_call: TRBV11-2; cdr3_aa: CASSLGGGRSYEQYF; cdr3_nt: TGTGCCAGCAGCTTAGGTGGCGGACGCTCCTACGAGCAGTACTTC
j_call: TRBJ1-1; clone_size: many; d_call: -; v_call: TRBV28; cdr3_aa: CASSFPDSPYTEAFF; cdr3_nt: TGTGCCAGCAGTTTCCCCGACAGTCCTTACACTGAAGCTTTCTTT
j_call: TRBJ2-3; clone_size: few; d_call: TRBD2; v_call: TRBV6-1; cdr3_aa: CASSPALGLAGGRVTDTQYF; cdr3_nt: TGTGCCAGCAGTCCAGCGCTAGGACTAGCGGGGGGTCGGGTCACAGATACGCAGTATTTT
j_call: TRBJ2-1; clone_size: few; d_call: -; v_call: TRBV27; cdr3_aa: CASSFSGYNEQFF; cdr3_nt: TGTGCCAGCAGTTTTTCCGGATACAATGAGCAGTTCTTC
j_call: TRBJ2-1; clone_size: many; d_call: -; v_call: TRBV19; cdr3_aa: CASSIFHGDEQFF; cdr3_nt: TGTGCCAGTAGTATCTTTCACGGCGATGAGCAGTTCTTC
j_call: TRBJ2-1; clone_size: few; d_call: TRBD2; v_call: TRBV11-1; cdr3_aa: CASSAEPGGEYNEQFF; cdr3_nt: TGTGCCAGCAGCGCCGAACCGGGGGGGGAGTACAATGAGCAGTTCTTC
j_call: TRBJ1-2; clone_size: -; d_call: -; v_call: TRBV27; cdr3_aa: CASSLGQNYGHTF; cdr3_nt: TGTGCCAGCAGCCTGGGACAAAACTATGGCCACACCTTC
j_call: TRBJ2-5; clone_size: many; d_call: TRBD2; v_call: TRBV7-9; cdr3_aa: CASSLGLAGYQETQYF; cdr3_nt: TGTGCCAGCAGCTTGGGACTAGCGGGGTACCAAGAGACCCAGTACTTC
j_call: TRBJ2-1; clone_size: many; d_call: -; v_call: TRBV7-8; cdr3_aa: CASSSGGSSYNEQFF; cdr3_nt: TGTGCCAGCAGTTCAGGTGGTAGCTCCTACAATGAGCAGTTCTTC
j_call: TRBJ2-7; clone_size: many; d_call: TRBD1; v_call: TRBV6-5; cdr3_aa: CASSYRTTGTYEQYF; cdr3_nt: TGTGCCAGCAGTTACCGGACGACAGGGACCTACGAGCAGTACTTC